This T cell receptor (delta chain) was documented in a study of Vδ1+ human thymocytes (dated by TCRdb to 2016 to 2018). Describing the broader study: As a data resource, the study described the mRNA-level TRG and TRD CDR3 repertoires of highly purified Vdelta1+ thymocytes obtained from young children. The multiplex-based CDR3 amplicon strategy had previously been validated against 5'RACE-based CDR3 amplicon generation methods.

With respect to this clone: This receptor's antigen is unknown. No base quality information exists; no much larger clone differs at one position.

Thymic samples were depleted of alphabeta T cells, then CD3+ TCRVdelta1+ TCRVdelta2- thymocytes were FACS-sorted. The purity of the sorted Vdelta1+ thymocytes was between 98% and 99.6%. Thymic specimens came from roughly eight paediatric patients undergoing corrective cardiac surgery, aged from about 5 days to 17 months. After the thymic tissue was dispersed, mononuclear cells were isolated using a Histopaque-1077 density gradient. For staining, the antibodies used were anti-TCRVdelta1 clone TS8.2, anti-TCRVdelta2 clone B6, anti-CD3 clone HIT3a and anti-TCRalphabeta clone IP26. Overall study outcomes, separate from this receptor: Although sort purity was high, about 20% of thymic TRD sequences were Vdelta2 (with a few Vdelta3), in contrast to the peripheral blood Vdelta1+ controls. Thymic TRG and TRD repertoires appeared highly polyclonal with Gaussian CDR3 length distributions, unlike oligoclonal peripheral blood repertoires. The use of highly purified populations and single-cell validation was advised by the authors, since misinterpretation of bulk repertoire data could be caused by unexpected Vdelta2 sequences. Numerous TRG clonotypes were shared among donors (up to about 6.9x10^3), while TRD repertoires were essentially private (a maximum of about 100 shared). Because no clustering by age or sex was seen, donors were not stratified by age or sex in the analyses.

Trimming removed 3 bases from V and 3 bases from J, leaving 13 bases between the germline ends. CDR1 and CDR2 (GEAIGNYY, EKD) derive from the germline V gene. From its cysteine to its phenylalanine, the CDR3 spans 14 amino acids. Only the CDR3 DNA is retained, 42 bases long and in frame from the first base. RNA was extracted with the RNeasy mini kit and reverse transcribed using Superscript III. CDR3 amplicons were produced by multiplex PCR using pooled V-gene forward primers and a constant-region reverse primer with Illumina adaptor overhangs. After gel purification, the amplicons were indexed with Nextera index primers over eight extra PCR cycles and then purified using AMPure XP beads. Sequencing of the libraries was done on an Illumina MiSeq using paired-end 250 bp reads, dual indexing and a 20% PhiX spike-in. For the original study's pipeline: Reads were quality checked with FastQC, and TRG read pairs were merged with ea-utils fastq-join. Sequences were annotated with IMGT/HighV-QUEST, keeping only productive sequences with unambiguous V-gene assignment; clonotypes were defined by identical CDR3 sequence. VDJtools 1.1.1, tcR 2.2.3, Treemap and vegan Shannon diversity in R 3.4.4 were used for downstream analysis. TCRdb reanalyzed the public reads with the CATT caller, and identical DNA sequences were merged afterwards. Clone size and V and J calls follow TCRdb, not the original study. Across this sample there are 20,000 to 25,000 delta-chain clones, with 8% to 10% seen only once. About 0.9% of the sample goes to the ten largest clones.

This sequence was found in a child under two years old who had congenital heart surgery. The sequence links TRDV2 to TRDJ1; possibly the D gene is TRDD3, per 5 matching bases. Sequenced: Vdelta1+ gamma-delta thymocytes from the thymus. In the paper's terms, the cell subset or site label means: FACS-sorted CD3+ TCRalphabeta- TCRVdelta1+ TCRVdelta2- thymocytes. In nucleotide form, the sequence is TGTGCCTGTGACCTAGGGGGCACACCCGATAAACTCATCTTT. This encodes CACDLGGTPDKLIF.